These 30 T cell receptor beta chains were all obtained from the same sample, sequenced in a study of response to subunit inactivated influenza vaccine. One entry per CDR3 protein results from TCRdb running MiXCR on the RT-PCR reads. The sample holds roughly 670,000 distinct CDR3 sequences; roughly 15% are singletons and the top ten take 6% to 9.5%. Sample: PBMCs from blood, taken less than 15 days before vaccination. These receptor sequences come from a man aged 45 to 65 who received an inactivated influenza vaccine.

This clonotype was detected a few times. The gene calls are TRBV6-5 and TRBJ2-5; 10 nucleotides match TRBD1. Germline V gives CDR1 MNHEY, CDR2 SVGAGI. The CDR3 is 16 amino acids. The junction had 10 bases not matched to a gene; V was cut back by 4 bases and J by 5 bases. The CDR3 region is CASSSSPGQGTETQYF. The CDR3 coding sequence is TGTGCCAGCAGTTCCTCACCGGGACAGGGGACGGAGACCCAGTACTTC.

This chain joins TRBV28 and TRBJ2-2; maybe TRBD2 (7 bases). This CDR3 has 17 residues. V shed 7 bases and J shed 1 base, with 19 bases lying between them. Germline CDR1 MDHEN, CDR2 SYDVKM. This CDR3 is CASTPTGGQQNTGELFF. The DNA for the CDR3 is TGTGCCAGCACCCCAACGGGGGGCCAACAGAACACCGGGGAGCTGTTTTTT.

The sample holds a few counts of this clonotype. The chain links TRBV10-2 to TRBJ2-7; D is undetermined. This CDR3 region has 14 residues. V lost 6 bases to trimming and J lost 3 bases, with 15 bases between them. The germline V gene encodes CDR1 WSHSY and CDR2 SAAADI. For the CDR3, the DNA is TGCGCCAGCAGCCCCCAGCCAACGGGCTACGAGCAGTACTTC. Translation gives CASSPQPTGYEQYF.

This clonotype has more than one count but fewer than ten. The chain recombines TRBV7-9 with TRBJ2-7, with D possibly TRBD2 on 5 matching bases. The germline V gene has CDR1 SEHNR and CDR2 FQNEAQ (reference sequence). Trimming removed 3 bases at V and 1 base at J, with 13 bases between. This CDR3 spans 15 amino acids. The CDR3 bases are TGTGCCAGCAGCTTGACTCCAGCGGAGTCCTACGAGCAGTACTTC. Translated, it gives CASSLTPAESYEQYF.

In this sample, this clonotype turned up a few times. This sequence joins TRBV11-2 and TRBJ2-1; weak D call: TRBD2 (7 bases). V lost 1 base, J lost 6 bases, and 13 bases lay in between. The CDR3 runs to 15 residues. Per germline, CDR1 SGHAT and CDR2 FQNNGV. This CDR3 is CASSLGGGRGNEQFF. The CDR3 coding sequence is TGTGCCAGCAGCTTAGGCGGGGGCCGGGGCAATGAGCAGTTCTTC.

This clonotype has more than one count but fewer than ten. The chain carries TRBV4-2 and TRBJ2-7; 7 positions agree with TRBD1. V was clipped by 0 bases and J by 6 bases; unmatched bases: 8. Germline assignment: CDR1 LGHNA and CDR2 YNFKEQ. This CDR3 has 15 residues. This CDR3 reads CASSQDLQGNREQYF. CDR3 sequence (DNA): TGTGCCAGCAGCCAAGACCTACAGGGGAATCGCGAGCAGTACTTC.

V and J are TRBV29-1 and TRBJ2-3, with D uncertain. Deletions cut 4 bases from V and 0 bases from J, with 11 bases between. Germline loops: CDR1 SQVTM, CDR2 ANQGSEA. The CDR3 runs to 14 residues. CDR3 sequence reads: CSVARTESTDTQYF. For the CDR3, the DNA is TGCAGCGTTGCCCGGACGGAGAGCACAGATACGCAGTATTTT.

V and J are TRBV12-3 or TRBV12-4 and TRBJ2-1; no clear D. This CDR3 is built from 14 residues. V lost 5 bases and J 4 bases, leaving 12 bases between the germline ends. CDR3 sequence reads: CASSARQAYNEQFF. DNA for the CDR3: TGTGCCAGCAGTGCTCGCCAGGCATACAATGAGCAGTTCTTC.

The rearrangement uses TRBV6-2 or TRBV6-3 and TRBJ1-5; D gene uncertain. The germline V gene has CDR1 MNHEY and CDR2 SVGEGT. V dropped 6 bases and J dropped 10 bases, with 16 bases sitting between them. The CDR3 is made up of 13 amino acids. The DNA for the CDR3 is TGTGCCAGCAGCGACTGGGCCGAGGGACCCCAGCATTTT. This codes for CASSDWAEGPQHF.

The chain carries TRBV7-2 and TRBJ2-5; D not certain. Germline CDR1 is SGHTA and CDR2 is FQGNSA. This CDR3 contains 11 residues. V lost 5 bases and J lost 7, with 8 bases in between. The CDR3 reads CASSAVGTQYF. The CDR3 bases are TGTGCCAGCAGCGCGGTCGGGACCCAGTACTTC.

V usage is TRBV28 and J usage is TRBJ2-7; 8 bases map to TRBD2. V trimming: 2 bases; J trimming: 3 bases; junction bases outside the gene matches: 6. The CDR3 consists of 15 residues. Germline lookup yields CDR1 MDHEN and CDR2 SYDVKM. CDR3 region: CASSLGLAERYEQYF. The CDR3 coding sequence is TGTGCCAGCAGTTTAGGACTAGCCGAACGCTACGAGCAGTACTTC. Full variable domain (rest looked up from reference TRBV28 and TRBJ2-7): DVKVTQSSRYLVKRTGEKVFLECVQDMDHENMFWYRQDPGLGLRLIYFSYDVKMKEKGDIPEGYSVSREKKERFSLILESASTNQTSMYLCASSLGLAERYEQYFGPGTRLTVT.

The chain carries TRBV5-1 and TRBJ1-5; D is perhaps TRBD1 (5 bases). The ends were cut back, 3 bases at V and 5 bases at J, with 12 bases in the middle. CDR1 SGHRS and CDR2 YFSETQ come from the germline V gene. This CDR3 contains 14 residues. CDR3 loop: CASSSGRGDQPQHF. CDR3 nucleotide sequence: TGCGCCAGCAGCTCGGGGCGAGGGGATCAGCCCCAGCATTTT. Full variable domain (rest looked up from reference TRBV5-1 and TRBJ1-5): KAGVTQTPRYLIKTRGQQVTLSCSPISGHRSVSWYQQTPGQGLQFLFEYFSETQRNKGNFPGRFSGRQFSNSRSEMNVSTLELGDSALYLCASSSGRGDQPQHFGDGTRLSIL.

The chain uses TRBV28 and TRBJ2-7; 12 bases agree with TRBD2. The V gene's germline CDR1 is MDHEN and CDR2 SYDVKM. The V and J ends lost 10 bases and 3 bases, in that order; junction bases with no gene match: 4. CDR3 length: 13 residues. CDR3 sequence: CATSTSGSYEQYF. DNA for the CDR3: TGTGCCACTTCGACTAGCGGGAGCTACGAGCAGTACTTC. The complete variable domain, with remaining parts taken from reference TRBV28 and TRBJ2-7, reads DVKVTQSSRYLVKRTGEKVFLECVQDMDHENMFWYRQDPGLGLRLIYFSYDVKMKEKGDIPEGYSVSREKKERFSLILESASTNQTSMYLCATSTSGSYEQYFGPGTRLTVT.

This clonotype was detected a few times. The V and J genes are TRBV15 and TRBJ2-1; 11 nucleotides line up with TRBD2. This CDR3 region has 16 residues. CDR1 is LNHNV and CDR2 is YYDKDF in the germline V gene (reference sequence). J lost 10 bases, V lost 0 bases, and 8 bases had no gene match. The chain's CDR3 is CATSRDLLAGVQEQFF. The CDR3 coding sequence is TGTGCCACCAGCAGAGATTTACTAGCGGGAGTACAGGAGCAGTTCTTC.

V gene TRBV7-2 combines with J gene TRBJ2-1; tentatively, D is TRBD1 (8 bases). The CDR3 is 16 amino acids. Germline V gene sequence: CDR1 SGHTA, CDR2 FQGNSA. Trimming cost V 5 bases and J 2 bases, with 16 bases left between them. CDR3 nucleotides: TGTGCCAGCAGCCCCGGCGGGGGACAGGCCTACAATGAGCAGTTCTTC. Amino acid sequence: CASSPGGGQAYNEQFF.

There are a few counts of this clonotype. The chain carries TRBV5-1 and TRBJ1-4; possibly TRBD1 for D (5 bases). The CDR3 is made up of 15 amino acids. The ends were cut back, 4 bases at V and 5 bases at J, with 15 bases in the middle. Looked up from germline, CDR1 is SGHRS and CDR2 is YFSETQ. The CDR3: CASSTRGEYNEKLFF. The CDR3 DNA reads as TGCGCCAGCAGCACCCGGGGGGAATACAATGAAAAACTGTTTTTT.

The CDR3: CASSSTVGYTF. The CDR3 nucleotides are TGTGCCAGCAGTAGTACGGTTGGCTACACCTTC. The genes are TRBV6-1 and TRBJ1-2, with unresolved D. From germline, CDR1 is MNHNS and CDR2 SASEGT. Deletions cut 5 bases from V and 7 bases from J, with 8 bases between. The CDR3 length is 11 residues.

The gene calls are TRBV15 and TRBJ2-7, with D possibly being TRBD1 (5 bases). The V gene's germline CDR1 is LNHNV and CDR2 YYDKDF (reference sequence). Trimming shortened V by 3 bases and J by 3 bases, and 9 bases separated the two germline ends. CDR3 size: 13 residues. The CDR3 bases are TGTGCCACCAGCAGGGACAAGTACTACGAGCAGTACTTC. The encoded protein is CATSRDKYYEQYF.

This clonotype was picked up one time. One end of the junction does not line up with germline, which may come from a read error. The V gene is TRBV13, the J gene TRBJ2-2; D gene ambiguous. Germline V CDR1 and CDR2: PRHDT, FYEKMQ (reference sequence). CDR3 length: 14 residues. The CDR3 spells CAMGPGHLCWALLF. CDR3 DNA sequence: TGTGCCATGGGCCCCGGGCACCTCTGCTGGGCGCTGCTTTTT.

This clonotype appeared a few times. This chain joins TRBV4-3 and TRBJ2-1; TRBD2 agrees at 8 bases. Germline values: CDR1 LGHNA, CDR2 YSLEER. V was clipped by 4 bases and J by 10 bases; unmatched bases: 12. This CDR3 region has 15 residues. The CDR3 DNA sequence: TGCGCCAGCAGCCTTCTTAGCGGGGTCCCGCGGGAGCAGTTCTTC. Translation gives CASSLLSGVPREQFF.

This chain uses TRBV30 with TRBJ1-1, with no clear D. V lost 8 bases to trimming and J lost 6 bases, with 28 bases between them. CDR1 is GTSNPN, CDR2 SVGIG, per germline (reference sequence). The CDR3 has 16 residues. The CDR3 protein is CAASPEPVFVGSEAFF. CDR3 DNA sequence: TGTGCCGCATCCCCTGAGCCAGTTTTCGTCGGGTCTGAAGCTTTCTTT.

The rearrangement joins TRBV11-2 to TRBJ2-5; TRBD1 is a possible D gene (6 bases). Trimming took off 2 bases at V and 1 base at J, with 8 bases between the two ends. The CDR3 is made up of 14 amino acids. CDR1 is SGHAT and CDR2 is FQNNGV in the germline V gene. The CDR3, as DNA: TGTGCCAGCAGCTTAATGGACAGCCAAGAGACCCAGTACTTC. As protein: CASSLMDSQETQYF. Using reference TRBV11-2 and TRBJ2-5 for the parts outside the CDR3, the full variable domain is EAGVAQSPRYKIIEKRQSVAFWCNPISGHATLYWYQQILGQGPKLLIQFQNNGVVDDSQLPKDRFSAERLKGVDSTLKIQPAKLEDSAVYLCASSLMDSQETQYFGPGTRLLVL.

This clonotype was detected only a few times. The CDR3 is CASKAASYNEQFF. The CDR3 DNA reads as TGTGCCAGCAAAGCGGCCTCCTACAATGAGCAGTTCTTC. The chain carries TRBV2 and TRBJ2-1; TRBD2 is a possible D gene (5 bases). V dropped 7 bases and J dropped 0 bases, with 7 bases sitting between them. The germline gives CDR1 SNHLY, CDR2 FYNNEI. The CDR3 has 13 amino acids.

This clonotype was detected ten times or more. The gene calls are TRBV4-1 and TRBJ1-6; D perhaps matches TRBD1 (6 bases). Trimming removed 0 bases at V and 9 bases at J, with 21 bases between. Germline CDR1 reads MGHRA; CDR2 reads YSYEKL. This CDR3 has 18 residues. Written as DNA, the CDR3 is TGCGCCAGCAGCCAAGAACCCCCTCAACAGGGATTCAGTTCACCCCTCCACTTT. Translating it yields CASSQEPPQQGFSSPLHF.

This clonotype appeared a few times. The rearrangement joins TRBV20-1 to TRBJ2-7; TRBD2 might be the D (5 bases). Germline V gives CDR1 DFQATT, CDR2 SNEGSKA (reference sequence). V was clipped by 4 bases and J by 1 base, with 17 bases between them. The CDR3 sequence is 15 residues long. CDR3 DNA sequence: TGCAGTGCTATAAATACCCTTACTAGTTCCTACGAGCAGTACTTC. This translates into CSAINTLTSSYEQYF.

This clonotype was seen a few times. This sequence joins TRBV20-1 and TRBJ2-1, with a tentative D call TRBD2 (5 bases). The V end lost 6 bases, the J end lost 3 bases, and 9 bases lay between the germline ends. The CDR3 is 12 amino acids. The germline CDR1 and CDR2 sequences are DFQATT and SNEGSKA (reference sequence). The CDR3 DNA follows: TGCAGTGCGCCGGGGTTCTACAATGAGCAGTTCTTC. Its protein product is CSAPGFYNEQFF.

The chain recombines TRBV6-2 or TRBV6-3 with TRBJ2-7; possible D gene TRBD1, 6 bases. Germline V gene lookup returns CDR1 MNHEY and CDR2 SVGEGT. Trimming stripped 5 bases from V and 1 base from J, with 12 bases between. This CDR3 contains 14 residues. CDR3 residues: CASSTLQGSYEQYF. CDR3 DNA: TGTGCCAGCAGTACCCTACAGGGATCCTACGAGCAGTACTTC.

This clonotype was detected a few times. The CDR3 loop is CASSEAGQGEQYF. The CDR3 DNA reads TGTGCCAGCAGTGAAGCGGGACAGGGGGAGCAGTACTTC. The chain joins TRBV6-1 to TRBJ2-7; TRBD1 agrees at 10 bases. CDR1 is MNHNS and CDR2 is SASEGT in the germline V gene. V lost 0 bases, J lost 7 bases, and 0 bases stayed unmatched. The CDR3 length is 13 residues.

This chain links TRBV10-3 with TRBJ1-1; D perhaps matches TRBD1 (5 bases). Germline V lookup: CDR1 ENHRY, CDR2 SYGVKD. The CDR3 is 15 amino acids. Trimming removed 11 bases from V and 5 bases from J, with 24 bases in between. The CDR3 sequence is CALRASGTDGTEAFF. Here the CDR3 DNA reads TGTGCCCTCCGCGCAAGCGGGACGGACGGGACTGAAGCTTTCTTT.

This clonotype occurred a few times. This sequence joins TRBV12-3 or TRBV12-4 and TRBJ1-5; D is uncertain. Between the trimmed V and J ends, which lost 0 bases and 1 base, there was a span of 4 bases. The CDR3 totals 14 residues. The CDR3 DNA follows: TGTGCCAGCAGTTTAGCGTTCAGCAATCAGCCCCAGCATTTT. It codes for CASSLAFSNQPQHF.